The T cell receptor beta chain described here comes from a study of read filtering for tumor transcriptome and immune sequencing. Study in general: Patients were approximately 18 male and some 15 female, mean age 65.9 years, range roughly 45 to 85. Per sample, TCR-region reads ranged about 4.05 to 11 million by IR-seq, about 75 to 1273 by RNA-seq.

General study points: The CD138-negative fraction was mixed bone marrow immune cells, not pure T cells. Correlation between methods rose after single-read clonotypes were removed.

The library was built from about 400 ng RNA with molecular barcoded adaptors for alpha/delta and beta/gamma chains. One entry per CDR3 protein results from TCRdb running MiXCR on the reads. The sample holds approximately 50,000 distinct CDR3 sequences, 20% to 25% seen once. Germline-derived CDR1 and CDR2 are MNHEY and SVGAGI. The CDR3 totals 16 residues. V was trimmed by 6 bases and J by 4 bases, leaving 22 bases between them. This clonotype was counted ten times or more. The antigen is undetermined. The genes are TRBV6-5 and TRBJ2-7, with D possibly matching TRBD1 (6 bases). The TCR comes from a donor aged 40 or over with multiple myeloma. The sample consisted of a population of CD138-negative cells sorted from bone marrow. CDR3 residues: CASRGERTESKYEQYF. The CDR3 DNA is TGTGCCAGCAGGGGTGAAAGGACAGAATCTAAGTACGAGCAGTACTTC.